This TCR beta chain was sequenced in a study of blood T cell repertoires in COVID-19. In germline, CDR1 is WSHSY, CDR2 SAAADI. Trimming removed 10 bases from V and 2 bases from J; junction bases left unmatched: 8. The CDR3 has 15 amino acids. Generated by immunoSEQ multiplex PCR, the TCRdb table keeps only in-frame clones and is missing some. The sample has around 150,000 clones, about 87% seen once. Specimen: peripheral blood. V usage is TRBV10-2 and J usage is TRBJ2-3, with 11 bases fitting TRBD2. The TCR sequence derives from a human donor with COVID-19, enrolled during active disease. The donor label of this sample is uncertain. The CDR3 here is CATEIAGGPTDTQYF. CDR3 sequence (DNA): TGCGCCACCGAGATAGCGGGAGGGCCCACAGATACGCAGTATTTT.